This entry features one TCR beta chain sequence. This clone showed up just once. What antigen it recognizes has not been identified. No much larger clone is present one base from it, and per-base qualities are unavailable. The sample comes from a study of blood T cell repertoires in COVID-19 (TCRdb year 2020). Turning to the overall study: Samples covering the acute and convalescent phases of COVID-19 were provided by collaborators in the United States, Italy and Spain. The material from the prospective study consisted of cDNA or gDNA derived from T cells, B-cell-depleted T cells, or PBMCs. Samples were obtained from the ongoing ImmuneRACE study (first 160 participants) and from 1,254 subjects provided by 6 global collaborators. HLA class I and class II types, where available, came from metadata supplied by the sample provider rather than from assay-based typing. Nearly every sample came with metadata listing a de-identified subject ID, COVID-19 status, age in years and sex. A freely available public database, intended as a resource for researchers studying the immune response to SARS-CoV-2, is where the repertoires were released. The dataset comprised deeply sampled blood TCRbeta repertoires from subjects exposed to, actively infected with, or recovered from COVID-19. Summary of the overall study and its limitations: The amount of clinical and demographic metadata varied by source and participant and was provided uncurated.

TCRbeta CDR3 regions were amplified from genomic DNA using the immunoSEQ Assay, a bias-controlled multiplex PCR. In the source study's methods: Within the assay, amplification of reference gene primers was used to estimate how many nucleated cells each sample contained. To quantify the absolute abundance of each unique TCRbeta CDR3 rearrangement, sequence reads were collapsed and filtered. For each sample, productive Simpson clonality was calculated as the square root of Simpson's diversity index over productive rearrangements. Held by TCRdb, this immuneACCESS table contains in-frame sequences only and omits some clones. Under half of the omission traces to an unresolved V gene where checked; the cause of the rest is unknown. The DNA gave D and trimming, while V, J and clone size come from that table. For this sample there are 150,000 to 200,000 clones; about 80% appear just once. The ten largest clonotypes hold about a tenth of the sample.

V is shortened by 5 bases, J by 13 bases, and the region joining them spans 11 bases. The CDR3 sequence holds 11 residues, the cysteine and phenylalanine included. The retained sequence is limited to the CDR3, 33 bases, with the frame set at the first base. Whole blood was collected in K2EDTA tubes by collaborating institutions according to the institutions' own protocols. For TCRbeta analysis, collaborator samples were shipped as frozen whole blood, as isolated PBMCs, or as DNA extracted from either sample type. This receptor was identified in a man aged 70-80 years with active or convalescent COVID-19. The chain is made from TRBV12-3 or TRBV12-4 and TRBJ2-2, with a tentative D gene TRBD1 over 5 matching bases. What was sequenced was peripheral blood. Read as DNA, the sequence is TGTGCCAGCAGTAAAGGGGCAGGGCTGTTTTTT. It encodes CASSKGAGLFF.